This TCR beta chain was identified in a study of PD-1 blockade in classical Hodgkin lymphoma. Autologous stem cell transplantation was followed by relapse in every patient, and brentuximab vedotin exposure varied. Complete response, partial response or progressive disease was recorded as best response. Findings and limits, study-wide: Patients starting nivolumab less than 1 year after ASCT had lower diversity and were excluded from later analyses. Newly diagnosed patients reportedly trailed healthy donors in baseline TCR diversity. It was CD4+ TCR diversity, not CD8+, that rose significantly by C4D1.

About this clone: Its antigen is still unknown.

Generated by immunoSEQ multiplex PCR, the TCRdb table keeps only in-frame clones and is missing some. The table includes approximately 65,000 clones, approximately 89% detected once. V lost 10 bases, J lost 3 bases, and 0 bases lay in between. The CDR3 is 8 amino acids. CDR1 ENHRY and CDR2 SYGVKD come from the germline V gene. Sequenced material: peripheral blood mononuclear cells (PBMCs), taken at baseline. The receptor's source is a human donor with classical Hodgkin lymphoma. The rearrangement joins TRBV10-3 to TRBJ1-2; D call uncertain. The CDR3 DNA reads as TGTGCCAACTATGGCTACACCTTC. Its protein is CANYGYTF.